Presented here are 22 T cell receptor beta chains from one specimen sequenced in a study of vaccination and CD4 T cells after COVID-19. Specified treatment: approximately nine-day PBMC culture with coronavirus spike peptide pools or control peptides (ViraFEST assay). No cognate antigen is known for these TCRs. The Oncomine TCR Beta short-read assay was applied to DNA of cultured CD4+ T cells. TCRdb redid the calling of the PCR reads with MiXCR, one entry per CDR3 protein. The sample contains approximately 21,000 distinct CDR3 sequences, 55% of which appear only once. Sequenced material: CD4+ T cells from blood, cultured in vitro. The source is a human donor who had recovered from COVID-19.

This clonotype appeared a few times. The chain recombines TRBV11-2 with TRBJ2-3; TRBD2 might be the D (6 bases). The CDR3 sequence is 15 residues long. The V gene lost 0 bases and the J gene lost 4 bases, with 11 bases spanning the gap. The germline CDR1 and CDR2 sequences are SGHAT and FQNNGV. CDR3 nucleotides: TGTGCCAGCAGCTTAGACCTCACGGGGGCAGATACGCAGTATTTT. Its protein is CASSLDLTGADTQYF. The full variable domain, in which reference TRBV11-2 and TRBJ2-3 provide the parts outside the CDR3, is EAGVAQSPRYKIIEKRQSVAFWCNPISGHATLYWYQQILGQGPKLLIQFQNNGVVDDSQLPKDRFSAERLKGVDSTLKIQPAKLEDSAVYLCASSLDLTGADTQYFGPGTRLTVL.

This clonotype was detected only once. The genes are TRBV10-3 and TRBJ2-1; TRBD2 aligns across 9 bases. The CDR3 spans 15 residues. Germline V gene lookup returns CDR1 ENHRY and CDR2 SYGVKD. V was pared by 4 bases and J by 4 bases, with 5 bases of the junction left unmatched. In DNA form, the CDR3 reads TGTGCCATCAGTGGGTTAGCGGGGGAATACAATGAGCAGTTCTTC. Translation gives CAISGLAGEYNEQFF.

The chain uses TRBV10-3 and TRBJ2-3; 7 bases are shared with TRBD2. Germline trimming cut 7 bases from V and 5 bases from J; bases unmatched to any gene: 9. Looked up from germline, CDR1 is ENHRY and CDR2 is SYGVKD. The CDR3 spans 14 residues. The CDR3 region is CAITEGGGGDTQYF. DNA of the CDR3: TGTGCCATCACCGAGGGCGGGGGTGGAGATACGCAGTATTTT.

The V call is TRBV27, the J call TRBJ2-6, with D possibly TRBD1 on 6 matching bases. Per the germline V gene, CDR1 is MNHEY and CDR2 is SMNVEV (reference sequence). V was cut by 4 bases and J by 0 bases, with 19 bases left in between. The length of the CDR3 is 19 residues. CDR3 sequence: CASSSQGTTLLSGANVLTF. DNA of the CDR3: TGTGCCAGCAGTTCTCAGGGGACAACCCTTCTCTCTGGGGCCAACGTCCTGACTTTC.

This clonotype was counted a few times. V gene TRBV7-9 combines with J gene TRBJ1-1; D may be TRBD1 (6 bases). Germline CDR1 and CDR2: SEHNR and FQNEAQ (reference sequence). The CDR3 length is 15 residues. The V end lost 5 bases, the J end lost 2 bases, and 15 bases lay between the germline ends. The CDR3 is CASSLTGYLNTEAFF. For the CDR3, the DNA is TGTGCCAGCAGCCTTACAGGGTACCTAAACACTGAAGCTTTCTTT. Full variable domain (rest looked up from reference TRBV7-9 and TRBJ1-1): DTGVSQNPRHKITKRGQNVTFRCDPISEHNRLYWYRQTLGQGPEFLTYFQNEAQLEKSRLLSDRFSAERPKGSFSTLEIQRTEQGDSAMYLCASSLTGYLNTEAFFGQGTRLTVV.

The chain links TRBV6-1 to TRBJ1-5; D is unresolved. Germline V gene lookup returns CDR1 MNHNS and CDR2 SASEGT. The CDR3 totals 15 residues. V lost 0 bases and J lost 7, with 13 bases in between. For the CDR3, the DNA is TGTGCCAGCAGTGAAGCGAGGGCTAGTCCACAGCCCCAGCATTTT. This sequence encodes CASSEARASPQPQHF.

This clonotype turned up a few times. The chain employs TRBV6-1 and TRBJ2-3; 8 positions agree with TRBD2. V trimming: 6 bases; J trimming: 2 bases; junction bases outside the gene matches: 10. CDR1 is MNHNS and CDR2 is SASEGT in the germline V gene. The CDR3 contains 16 residues. CDR3 protein: CASSRKTSVVTDTQYF. The CDR3 region has the DNA TGTGCCAGCAGCCGAAAGACTAGCGTGGTCACAGATACGCAGTATTTT.

This clonotype was seen a handful of times. The chain links TRBV6-1 to TRBJ2-3; a weak D match, TRBD2 (7 bases). Germline values: CDR1 MNHNS, CDR2 SASEGT. The V end was cut by 8 bases, the J end by 3 bases, with 18 bases between. CDR3 length: 15 amino acids. CDR3 residues: CASHRGGGVTDTQYF. CDR3 coding DNA: TGTGCCAGCCACCGGGGAGGGGGGGTTACAGATACGCAGTATTTT.

This clonotype appeared a few times. The chain uses TRBV15 and TRBJ1-2; D is unclear. CDR1 and CDR2 from the germline V gene are LNHNV and YYDKDF (reference sequence). The CDR3 contains 13 residues. The V end lost 4 bases, the J end lost 4 bases, and 10 bases lay between the germline ends. The CDR3 spells CATSTDTGYGYTF. The CDR3 DNA reads TGTGCCACCAGCACAGACACCGGCTATGGCTACACCTTC. Full variable domain (outside the CDR3, taken from reference TRBV15 and TRBJ1-2): DAMVIQNPRYQVTQFGKPVTLSCSQTLNHNVMYWYQQKSSQAPKLLFHYYDKDFNNEADTPDNFQSRRPNTSFCFLDIRSPGLGDTAMYLCATSTDTGYGYTFGSGTRLTVV.

This chain joins TRBV6-1 and TRBJ1-2; D remains unclear. Trimming removed 3 bases from V and 5 bases from J, with 19 bases in between. This CDR3 is built from 16 residues. Germline-derived CDR1 and CDR2 are MNHNS and SASEGT. The CDR3 here is CASSEAHGREYYGYTF. CDR3 DNA sequence: TGTGCCAGCAGTGAGGCACACGGGAGGGAATATTATGGCTACACCTTC.

The chain uses TRBV16 and TRBJ1-5; weak D call: TRBD1 (5 bases). The CDR3 has 16 amino acids. From germline, CDR1 is KGHSY and CDR2 FQNENV. The V end was cut by 4 bases, the J end by 0 bases, with 13 bases between. CDR3 sequence reads: CASSPEGPYSNQPQHF. The CDR3 DNA reads as TGTGCCAGCAGCCCTGAGGGGCCGTATAGCAATCAGCCCCAGCATTTT. Using reference TRBV16 and TRBJ1-5 for the parts outside the CDR3, the full variable domain is GEEVAQTPKHLVRGEGQKAKLYCAPIKGHSYVFWYQQVLKNEFKFLISFQNENVFDETGMPKERFSAKCLPNSPCSLEIQATKLEDSAVYFCASSPEGPYSNQPQHFGDGTRLSIL.

The chain is built from TRBV7-8 and TRBJ1-2; 9 bases agree with TRBD1. Germline CDR1 SGHVS, CDR2 FQNEAQ. The CDR3 spans 15 residues. With V trimmed by 4 bases and J by 4 bases, 7 bases remained unmatched. CDR3 protein: CASSSRTGASYGYTF. CDR3 coding DNA: TGTGCCAGCAGCTCTAGGACAGGGGCCAGCTATGGCTACACCTTC.

The genes are TRBV20-1 and TRBJ1-4, with unresolved D. The CDR3 totals 15 residues. Germline lookup yields CDR1 DFQATT and CDR2 SNEGSKA (reference sequence). V was trimmed by 6 bases and J by 7 bases, leaving 21 bases between them. This CDR3 reads CSAPWRAGEGEKLFF. The DNA of the CDR3 is TGCAGTGCCCCGTGGAGGGCCGGAGAGGGTGAAAAACTGTTTTTT.

This chain links TRBV7-9 with TRBJ2-2; D possibly uses TRBD1 or TRBD2 (6 bases each). Deletions cut 5 bases from V and 5 bases from J, with 21 bases between. Germline V CDR1 and CDR2: SEHNR, FQNEAQ (reference sequence). The CDR3 covers 17 residues. The CDR3 loop reads CASSPGGTRAMTGELFF. The CDR3 DNA sequence: TGTGCCAGCAGCCCGGGCGGGACAAGGGCGATGACCGGGGAGCTGTTTTTT.

This clonotype showed up just a few times. CDR3 nucleotides: TGTGCCAGCAGCCGAGGACAGGGAGAAGCTTTCTTT. It encodes CASSRGQGEAFF. The chain uses TRBV7-2 and TRBJ1-1; 8 nucleotides match TRBD1. Per the germline V gene, CDR1 is SGHTA and CDR2 is FQGNSA. CDR3 size: 12 residues. V gave up 5 bases and J gave up 8 bases; unmatched junction bases: 4.

This sequence joins TRBV18 and TRBJ2-5, with D uncertain. Trimming pared 1 base from V and 3 bases from J, leaving 9 bases between. Germline V CDR1 and CDR2: KGHSH, LQKENI. CDR3 length equals 14 residues. The CDR3 is CASSPLIREETQYF. The CDR3 region has the DNA TGTGCCAGCTCACCACTCATTCGGGAAGAGACCCAGTACTTC.

This clonotype was seen only a few times. The genes are TRBV28 and TRBJ1-5; 7 bases match TRBD1. Germline values: CDR1 MDHEN, CDR2 SYDVKM. This CDR3 spans 17 amino acids. The V gene end was trimmed by 5 bases and the J gene end by 2 bases; junction bases not matched to a gene: 12. CDR3 loop: CASSPQGGAGGNQPQHF. Here the CDR3 DNA reads TGTGCCAGCAGTCCTCAAGGGGGCGCTGGGGGCAATCAGCCCCAGCATTTT.

This clonotype was counted only a few times. The chain employs TRBV28 and TRBJ1-2, with 7 bases that match TRBD1. V lost 3 bases to trimming and J lost 8 bases; unmatched junction nucleotides: 12. The CDR3 has 15 amino acids. Germline lookup yields CDR1 MDHEN and CDR2 SYDVKM. As DNA, the CDR3 is TGTGCCAGCAGTTTGGAGGGACAGAACCTTCGGGGCTACACCTTC. Protein product: CASSLEGQNLRGYTF.

The V call is TRBV12-3 or TRBV12-4, the J call TRBJ2-1; 8 bases map to TRBD2. The CDR3 has 15 amino acids. Trimming cost V 3 bases and J 3 bases; bases outside gene matches: 4. Here the CDR3 DNA reads TGTGCCAGCAGTTTCGGGCTAGCGGGCTACAATGAGCAGTTCTTC. Its translation is CASSFGLAGYNEQFF.

This chain uses TRBV20-1 with TRBJ1-5, with no clear D. The CDR3 is 12 residues long. Trimming stripped 4 bases from V and 7 bases from J, with 11 bases between. Germline CDR1 and CDR2: DFQATT and SNEGSKA (reference sequence). This CDR3 is CSAKYSRQPQHF. CDR3 DNA sequence: TGCAGTGCTAAATACAGTAGGCAGCCCCAGCATTTT.

This chain joins TRBV11-3 and TRBJ2-7, with TRBD2 identical over 7 bases. This CDR3 has 13 residues. Trimming removed 6 bases from V and 7 bases from J; junction bases left unmatched: 9. Germline CDR1 reads SGHNT; CDR2 reads YENEEA. The CDR3 protein is CASSVRELGEQYF. Written as DNA, the CDR3 is TGTGCCAGCAGTGTGCGGGAGTTGGGGGAGCAGTACTTC.

This clonotype has just a few counts. The gene calls are TRBV2 and TRBJ2-3, with D uncertain. This CDR3 has 12 amino acids. V was pared by 7 bases and J by 2 bases, with 7 bases between. Germline V lookup: CDR1 SNHLY, CDR2 FYNNEI. The CDR3 sequence: CASNLNTDTQYF. The CDR3 DNA is TGTGCCAGCAATTTGAACACAGATACGCAGTATTTT.